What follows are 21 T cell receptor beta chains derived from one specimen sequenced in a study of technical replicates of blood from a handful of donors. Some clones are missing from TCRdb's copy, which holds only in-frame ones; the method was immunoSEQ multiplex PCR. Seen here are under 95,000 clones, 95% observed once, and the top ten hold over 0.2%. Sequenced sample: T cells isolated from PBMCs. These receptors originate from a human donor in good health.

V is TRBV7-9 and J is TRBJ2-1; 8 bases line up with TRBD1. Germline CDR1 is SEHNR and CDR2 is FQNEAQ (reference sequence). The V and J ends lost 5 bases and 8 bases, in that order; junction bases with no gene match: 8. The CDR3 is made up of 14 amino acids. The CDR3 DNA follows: TGTGCCAGCAGCCAACGGACAGGGAAGGATGAGCAGTTCTTC. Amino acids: CASSQRTGKDEQFF.

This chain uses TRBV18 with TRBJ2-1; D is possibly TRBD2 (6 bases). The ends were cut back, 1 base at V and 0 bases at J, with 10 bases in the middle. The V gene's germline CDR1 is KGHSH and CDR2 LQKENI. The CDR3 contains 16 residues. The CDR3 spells CASSPRRESSYNEQFF. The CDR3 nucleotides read TGTGCCAGCTCACCACGACGGGAGAGCTCCTACAATGAGCAGTTCTTC. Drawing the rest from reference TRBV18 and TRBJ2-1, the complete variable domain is NAGVMQNPRHLVRRRGQEARLRCSPMKGHSHVYWYRQLPEEGLKFMVYLQKENIIDESGMPKERFSAEFPKEGPSILRIQQVVRGDSAAYFCASSPRRESSYNEQFFGPGTRLTVL.

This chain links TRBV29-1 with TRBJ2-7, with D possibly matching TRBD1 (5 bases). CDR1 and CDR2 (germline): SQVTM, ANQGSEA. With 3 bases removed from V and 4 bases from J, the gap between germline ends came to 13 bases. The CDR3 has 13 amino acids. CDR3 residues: CSVEEQAGYEQYF. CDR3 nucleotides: TGCAGCGTTGAGGAACAGGCTGGGTACGAGCAGTACTTC.

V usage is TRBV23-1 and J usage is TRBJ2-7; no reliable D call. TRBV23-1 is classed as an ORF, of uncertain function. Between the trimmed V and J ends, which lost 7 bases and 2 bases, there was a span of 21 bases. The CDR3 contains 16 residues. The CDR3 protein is CASTRAPINPTYEQYF. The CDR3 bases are TGCGCCAGCACCCGAGCCCCGATAAACCCCACCTACGAGCAGTACTTC.

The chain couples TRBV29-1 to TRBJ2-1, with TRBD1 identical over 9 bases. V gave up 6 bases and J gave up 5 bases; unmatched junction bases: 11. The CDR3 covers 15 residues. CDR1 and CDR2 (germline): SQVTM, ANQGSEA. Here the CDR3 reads CSVGGQGGYNNEQFF. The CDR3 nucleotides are TGCAGCGTGGGGGGACAGGGAGGGTACAACAATGAGCAGTTCTTC.

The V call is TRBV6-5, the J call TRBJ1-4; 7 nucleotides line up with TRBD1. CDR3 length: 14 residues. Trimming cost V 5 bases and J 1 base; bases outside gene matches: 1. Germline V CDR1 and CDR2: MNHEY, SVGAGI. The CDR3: CASSTGVTNEKLFF. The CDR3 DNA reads TGTGCCAGCAGTACAGGGGTAACTAATGAAAAACTGTTTTTT.

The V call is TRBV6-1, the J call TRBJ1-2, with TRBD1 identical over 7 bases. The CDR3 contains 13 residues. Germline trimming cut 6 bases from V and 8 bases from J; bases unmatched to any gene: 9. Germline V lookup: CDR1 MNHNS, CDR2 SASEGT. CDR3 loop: CASREQGWEGYTF. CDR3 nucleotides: TGTGCCAGCAGAGAACAGGGGTGGGAGGGCTACACCTTC.

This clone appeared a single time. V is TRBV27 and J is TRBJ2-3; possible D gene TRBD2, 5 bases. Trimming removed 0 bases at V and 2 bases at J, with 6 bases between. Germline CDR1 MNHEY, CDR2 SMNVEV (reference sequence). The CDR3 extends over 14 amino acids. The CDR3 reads CASSLSTITDTQYF. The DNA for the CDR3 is TGTGCCAGCAGTTTATCGACTATCACAGATACGCAGTATTTT.

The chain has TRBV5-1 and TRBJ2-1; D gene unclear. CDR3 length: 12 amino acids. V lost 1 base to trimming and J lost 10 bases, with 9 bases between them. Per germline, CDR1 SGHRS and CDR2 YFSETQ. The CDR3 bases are TGCGCCAGCAGCTTGATACAAAACGAGCAGTTCTTC. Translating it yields CASSLIQNEQFF. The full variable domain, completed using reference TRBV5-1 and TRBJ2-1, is KAGVTQTPRYLIKTRGQQVTLSCSPISGHRSVSWYQQTPGQGLQFLFEYFSETQRNKGNFPGRFSGRQFSNSRSEMNVSTLELGDSALYLCASSLIQNEQFFGPGTRLTVL.

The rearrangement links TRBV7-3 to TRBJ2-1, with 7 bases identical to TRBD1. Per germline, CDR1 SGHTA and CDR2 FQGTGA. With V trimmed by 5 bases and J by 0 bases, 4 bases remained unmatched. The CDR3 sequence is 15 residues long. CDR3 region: CASSPRDSSYNEQFF. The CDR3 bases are TGTGCCAGCAGCCCCCGGGACAGCTCCTACAATGAGCAGTTCTTC.

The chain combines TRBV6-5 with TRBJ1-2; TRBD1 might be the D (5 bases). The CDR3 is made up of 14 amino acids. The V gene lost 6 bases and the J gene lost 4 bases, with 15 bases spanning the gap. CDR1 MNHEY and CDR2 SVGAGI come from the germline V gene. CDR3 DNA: TGTGCCAGCAGGACCCACGTCGGGGGCTATGGCTACACCTTC. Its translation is CASRTHVGGYGYTF.

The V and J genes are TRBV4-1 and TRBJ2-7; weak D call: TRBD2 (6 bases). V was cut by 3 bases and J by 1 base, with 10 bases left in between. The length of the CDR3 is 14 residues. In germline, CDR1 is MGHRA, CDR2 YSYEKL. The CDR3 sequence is CASSQPGTSYEQYF. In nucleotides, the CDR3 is TGCGCCAGCAGCCAGCCCGGGACTTCCTACGAGCAGTACTTC.

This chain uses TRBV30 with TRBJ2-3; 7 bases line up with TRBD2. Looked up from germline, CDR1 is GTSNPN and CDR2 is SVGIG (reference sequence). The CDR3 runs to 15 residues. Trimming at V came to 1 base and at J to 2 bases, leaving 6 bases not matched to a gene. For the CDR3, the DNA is TGTGCCTGGAGTGCCGGGACTAAGTACACAGATACGCAGTATTTT. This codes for CAWSAGTKYTDTQYF.

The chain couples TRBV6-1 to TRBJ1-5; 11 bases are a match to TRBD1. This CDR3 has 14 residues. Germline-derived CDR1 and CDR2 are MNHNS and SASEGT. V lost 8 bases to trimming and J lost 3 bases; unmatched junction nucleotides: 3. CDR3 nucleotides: TGTGCCAGCCGGACAGGGGGCTACAATCAGCCCCAGCATTTT. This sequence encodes CASRTGGYNQPQHF.

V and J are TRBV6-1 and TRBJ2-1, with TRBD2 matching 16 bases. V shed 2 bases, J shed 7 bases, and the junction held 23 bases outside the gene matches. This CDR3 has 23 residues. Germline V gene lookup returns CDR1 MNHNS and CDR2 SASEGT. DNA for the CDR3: TGTGCCAGCAGTGAACCCTCAAGGCAAATGAGGGGACTAGCGGGAGGGAATACAAATGAGCAGTTCTTC. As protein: CASSEPSRQMRGLAGGNTNEQFF.

CDR3 sequence reads: CASSLGAGGIEAFF. The CDR3 DNA reads TGTGCCAGCAGTTTAGGCGCAGGGGGCATTGAAGCTTTCTTT. The J gene is TRBJ1-1, the V gene TRBV28, with TRBD1 matching over 8 bases. The CDR3 totals 14 residues. J was trimmed by 7 bases and V by 2 bases; bases with no gene match: 6. Looked up from germline, CDR1 is MDHEN and CDR2 is SYDVKM.

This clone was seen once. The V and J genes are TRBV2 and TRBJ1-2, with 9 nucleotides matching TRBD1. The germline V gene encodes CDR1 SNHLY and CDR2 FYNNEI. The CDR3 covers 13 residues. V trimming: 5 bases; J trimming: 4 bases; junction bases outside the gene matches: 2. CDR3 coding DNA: TGTGCCAGCAGTAGGACAGGGGCCTATGGCTACACCTTC. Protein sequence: CASSRTGAYGYTF.

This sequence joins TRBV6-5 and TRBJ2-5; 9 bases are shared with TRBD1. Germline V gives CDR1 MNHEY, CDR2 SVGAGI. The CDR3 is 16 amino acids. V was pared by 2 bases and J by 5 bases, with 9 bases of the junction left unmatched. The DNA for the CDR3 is TGTGCCAGCAGTTACAGTTGGGGACAGGGTGGTGAGACCCAGTACTTC. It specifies CASSYSWGQGGETQYF.

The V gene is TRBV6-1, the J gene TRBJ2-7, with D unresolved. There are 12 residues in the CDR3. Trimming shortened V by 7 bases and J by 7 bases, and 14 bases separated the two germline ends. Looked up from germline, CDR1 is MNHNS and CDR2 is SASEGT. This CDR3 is CASTDHPREQYF. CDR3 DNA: TGTGCCAGCACCGACCATCCGAGGGAGCAGTACTTC.

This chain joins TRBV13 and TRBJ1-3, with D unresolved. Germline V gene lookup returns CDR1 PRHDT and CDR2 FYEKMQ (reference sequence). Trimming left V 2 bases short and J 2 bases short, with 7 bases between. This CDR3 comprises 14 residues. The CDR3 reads CASSLSIAGNTIYF. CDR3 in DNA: TGTGCCAGCAGCTTAAGTATAGCTGGAAACACCATATATTTT.

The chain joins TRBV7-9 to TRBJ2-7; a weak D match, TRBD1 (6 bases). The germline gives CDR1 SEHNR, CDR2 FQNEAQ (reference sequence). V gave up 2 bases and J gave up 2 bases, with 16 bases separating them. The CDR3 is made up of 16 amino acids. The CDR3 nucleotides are TGTGCCAGCAGCTTATCCCGAGACAGGTACACCTACGAGCAGTACTTC. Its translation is CASSLSRDRYTYEQYF.